Listed below are T cell receptor beta chains from one sample, sequenced in a study of blood T cell repertoires in COVID-19. Clones were read by immunoSEQ multiplex PCR, and TCRdb kept only the in-frame ones, dropping some. The data hold hundreds of thousands of clones, with around 90% observed a single time. Sequencing was performed on peripheral blood. These receptors originate from a man aged 18 to 30 with active or convalescent COVID-19. Both conserved end residues are part of each CDR3. A D gene is named only where the DNA matches it firmly.

v_gene	d_gene	j_gene	CDR3nt	CDR3aa
TRBV5-4	TRBD1	TRBJ1-1	TGTGCCAGCAGCTCTCCGGGACAGGGGTACACTGAAGCTTTCTTT	CASSSPGQGYTEAFF
TRBV3-1/TRBV3-2	TRBD2	TRBJ2-3	TGTGCCAGCAGCCAGGGACTAGCGGGAGGGAGCACAGATACGCAGTATTTT	CASSQGLAGGSTDTQYF
TRBV5-1	TRBD1	TRBJ1-4	TGCGCCAGCAGCCCCAGACAGGGACAGAATGAAAAACTGTTTTTT	CASSPRQGQNEKLFF
TRBV9	.	TRBJ1-2	TGTGCCAGCAGCGGTCGGAGTTCCTCGGGGGGCTACACCTTC	CASSGRSSSGGYTF
TRBV29-1	.	TRBJ1-1	TGCAGCGCCCAGGGAGGGTGGGCCATGAACACTGAAGCTTTCTTT	CSAQGGWAMNTEAFF
TRBV19	TRBD1	TRBJ2-5	TGTGCCAGTAGTATAGGGACAGGGAACCAAGAGACCCAGTACTTC	CASSIGTGNQETQYF
TRBV7-9	.	TRBJ1-5	TGTGCCAGCAGCTTTGAGAGCAATCAGCCCCAGCATTTT	CASSFESNQPQHF
TRBV9	.	TRBJ2-1	TGTGCCAGCAGCGTAGGAGTCGGGGAATACAATGAGCAGTTCTTC	CASSVGVGEYNEQFF
TRBV6-2/TRBV6-3	.	TRBJ2-7	TGTGCCAGCAGTTACGAAGGGGGTCTAAACGAGCAGTACTTC	CASSYEGGLNEQYF
TRBV7-9	.	TRBJ2-2	TGTGCCAGCAGCCTAATTGCGGGAAACACCGGGGAGCTGTTTTTT	CASSLIAGNTGELFF
TRBV9	.	TRBJ1-6	TGTGCCAGCAGCGTAGCTCGGGGGAATTCACCCCTCCACTTT	CASSVARGNSPLHF
TRBV6-7	TRBD2	TRBJ2-7	TGTGCCAGCAGTTTAGGACAGGGAGAAATAACTAGCGGGGGGGCTTACGAGCAGTACTTC	CASSLGQGEITSGGAYEQYF
TRBV11-2	TRBD2	TRBJ2-7	TGTGCCAGCAGCTTTGGCGGGGGGGGTTTCTACGAGCAGTACTTC	CASSFGGGGFYEQYF
TRBV5-1	.	TRBJ2-7	TGCGCCAGCAGCTTGGTGTCGGTCTACGAGCAGTACTTC	CASSLVSVYEQYF
TRBV23-1	TRBD1	TRBJ2-3	TGCGCCAGCAGTCATCGGGACAGCGGAACCACAGATACGCAGTATTTT	CASSHRDSGTTDTQYF
TRBV5-1	.	TRBJ1-6	TGCGCCAGCAGCTTGAAGGCGGGGATAAATTCACCCCTCCACTTT	CASSLKAGINSPLHF
TRBV6-5	TRBD1	TRBJ1-5	TGTGCCAGCAGGACAGGGGGCGATATGCAGCCCCAGCATTTT	CASRTGGDMQPQHF
TRBV12-3/TRBV12-4	.	TRBJ1-2	TGTGCCAGCAGTTTGGGTCTGACTATGAGCTACACCTTC	CASSLGLTMSYTF
TRBV28	TRBD1	TRBJ1-6	TGTGCCAGCAGCGCGTTTGGGACAGGGTATTCACCCCTCCACTTT	CASSAFGTGYSPLHF
TRBV2	TRBD2	TRBJ2-1	TGTGCCAGCAGAACGAGCGGGGGGCCCTACAATGAGCAGTTCTTC	CASRTSGGPYNEQFF
TRBV4-3	.	TRBJ2-2	TGCGCCAGCAGCCAAGATCTCGAGGGTACCACCGGGGAGCTGTTTTTT	CASSQDLEGTTGELFF
TRBV6-2/TRBV6-3	TRBD2	TRBJ2-1	TGTGCCAGCAGTTATGGAGCGGGAGGGGGTGAGCAGTTCTTC	CASSYGAGGGEQFF
TRBV7-2	TRBD2	TRBJ2-1	TGTGCCAGCAGCTTGTATACTAGCGCCTACAATGAGCAGTTCTTC	CASSLYTSAYNEQFF
TRBV9	TRBD2	TRBJ2-1	TGTGCCAGCGCTGGTAGCGGGAGAAATGAGCAGTTCTTC	CASAGSGRNEQFF
TRBV7-9	.	TRBJ2-3	TGTGCCAGCAGCTTACGTCAGTCGACAGATACGCAGTATTTT	CASSLRQSTDTQYF
TRBV6-1	.	TRBJ2-7	TGTGCCAGCAGTGAAGATAGCGGAGCGTATTTATACGAGCAGTACTTC	CASSEDSGAYLYEQYF
TRBV7-9	.	TRBJ2-6	TGTGCCAGCAGCCGCCCGATCGGGTCAGGGGCCAACGTCCTGACTTTC	CASSRPIGSGANVLTF
TRBV11-2	.	TRBJ1-1	TGTGCCAGCAGCCAGGGGAGTAACACTGAAGCTTTCTTT	CASSQGSNTEAFF
TRBV4-2	TRBD1	TRBJ1-2	TGTGCCAGCAAATCGACAGGGGGCAACGGTGGCTACACCTTC	CASKSTGGNGGYTF
TRBV5-1	.	TRBJ2-7	TGCGCCAGCAGCTTGGTACAGCCTAAATCCTCCTACGAGCAGTACTTC	CASSLVQPKSSYEQYF